A single sample is the source of the 12 T cell receptor beta chains below, sequenced in a study of T cell responses to AZD1222 COVID-19 vaccine. The assay was immunoSEQ multiplex PCR, and TCRdb's table has in-frame clones only and misses some. The sample carries around 100,000 clones, about 90% recorded once. The sample consisted of peripheral blood, taken on day 0 of AZD1222 vaccination. These receptors were taken from an adult in good health.

J is TRBJ1-1 and V is TRBV5-5; 9 nucleotides agree with TRBD1. The CDR3 contains 13 residues. The V segment lost 3 bases and the J segment 4 bases; nucleotides outside the gene matches: 1. Germline CDR1 SGHKS, CDR2 YYEKEE (reference sequence). The CDR3 region has the DNA TGTGCCAGCAGCTGGGACAGGGTCACTGAAGCTTTCTTT. It specifies CASSWDRVTEAFF.

The chain recombines TRBV5-1 with TRBJ2-5, with TRBD1 identical over 7 bases. The CDR3 has 15 amino acids. CDR1 and CDR2 from the germline V gene are SGHRS and YFSETQ. With 1 base clipped from V and 5 bases from J, the junction kept 8 bases outside the gene matches. CDR3 in amino acids: CASSLTGRGQETQYF. DNA of the CDR3: TGCGCCAGCAGCTTGACGGGTAGGGGGCAGGAGACCCAGTACTTC.

The chain is built from TRBV3-1 (or the pseudogene TRBV3-2) and TRBJ2-2, with D possibly matching TRBD2 (5 bases). The CDR3 has 15 residues. Per the germline V gene, CDR1 is LGHDT and CDR2 is YNNKEL (reference sequence). V dropped 1 base and J dropped 6 bases, with 12 bases sitting between them. CDR3 coding DNA: TGTGCCAGCAGCCAAGGGTCGTGGCGGGCCGGGGAGCTGTTTTTT. It specifies CASSQGSWRAGELFF.

The chain joins TRBV12-3 or TRBV12-4 to TRBJ2-2; 7 positions agree with TRBD1. The CDR3 runs 13 residues. V lost 5 bases, J lost 3 bases, and 0 bases stayed unmatched. As DNA, the CDR3 is TGTGCCAGCAGTACAGGGGACACCGGGGAGCTGTTTTTT. It translates to CASSTGDTGELFF.

The chain joins TRBV19 to TRBJ1-5; the match to TRBD1 covers 8 bases. The V gene end was trimmed by 7 bases and the J gene end by 0 bases; junction bases not matched to a gene: 8. The CDR3 has 16 amino acids. In germline, CDR1 is LNHDA, CDR2 SQIVND (reference sequence). CDR3 sequence: CASTPTGVYSNQPQHF. Written as DNA, the CDR3 is TGTGCCAGTACTCCGACAGGGGTCTATAGCAATCAGCCCCAGCATTTT.

The J gene is TRBJ1-4, the V gene TRBV23-1; TRBD1 matches at 7 bases. TRBV23-1 is sorted into the ORF group, with uncertain function. This CDR3 is built from 12 residues. V shed 9 bases and J 5 bases; nucleotides not matched to a gene: 3. The CDR3 here is CARGTVNEKLFF. Written as DNA, the CDR3 is TGCGCCAGAGGGACAGTCAATGAAAAACTGTTTTTT.

The chain carries TRBV5-1 and TRBJ1-5, with a possible D match to TRBD1 (6 bases). V lost 0 bases, J lost 3 bases, and 10 bases lay in between. The CDR3 covers 15 residues. CDR1 and CDR2 (germline): SGHRS, YFSETQ. CDR3 sequence: CASSLGGQINQPQHF. CDR3 coding DNA: TGCGCCAGCAGCTTGGGAGGACAGATCAATCAGCCCCAGCATTTT.

This chain links TRBV7-2 with TRBJ2-1; 8 bases are shared with TRBD2. Germline CDR1 SGHTA, CDR2 FQGNSA. This CDR3 is built from 14 residues. V gave up 0 bases and J gave up 8 bases; unmatched junction bases: 3. CDR3 bases: TGTGCCAGCAGCTTAGCAGCGGGGGACTATGAGCAGTTCTTC. Translating gives CASSLAAGDYEQFF. The full variable domain, its missing parts supplied by reference TRBV7-2 and TRBJ2-1, is GAGVSQSPSNKVTEKGKDVELRCDPISGHTALYWYRQSLGQGLEFLIYFQGNSAPDKSGLPSDRFSAERTGGSVSTLTIQRTQQEDSAVYLCASSLAAGDYEQFFGPGTRLTVL.

The chain carries TRBV28 and TRBJ2-3, with 7 bases aligning to TRBD2. Germline CDR1 MDHEN, CDR2 SYDVKM. V shed 4 bases and J 1 base; nucleotides not matched to a gene: 8. The CDR3 extends over 16 amino acids. The CDR3 loop reads CASSSESGVGTDTQYF. The DNA of the CDR3 is TGTGCCAGCAGTTCAGAGAGCGGGGTGGGCACAGATACGCAGTATTTT. Complete variable domain (other parts from reference TRBV28 and TRBJ2-3): DVKVTQSSRYLVKRTGEKVFLECVQDMDHENMFWYRQDPGLGLRLIYFSYDVKMKEKGDIPEGYSVSREKKERFSLILESASTNQTSMYLCASSSESGVGTDTQYFGPGTRLTVL.

The V call is TRBV5-1, the J call TRBJ2-3; D might be TRBD2 (6 bases). Trimming took 0 bases from V and 0 from J, leaving 14 bases between them. CDR3 size: 17 residues. Germline CDR1 SGHRS, CDR2 YFSETQ. CDR3 nucleotide sequence: TGCGCCAGCAGCTTGGAAGCGGGCGGGTTGAGCACAGATACGCAGTATTTT. It yields the protein CASSLEAGGLSTDTQYF.

The genes are TRBV28 and TRBJ1-5, with a possible D match to TRBD1 (6 bases). The CDR3 totals 18 residues. The germline V gene encodes CDR1 MDHEN and CDR2 SYDVKM. With 8 bases removed from V and 0 bases from J, the gap between germline ends came to 23 bases. CDR3 nucleotides: TGTGCCAGCCTTTCGACAGGCCTGTTAAAGCTTAGCAATCAGCCCCAGCATTTT. It codes for CASLSTGLLKLSNQPQHF.

This clone appeared once. The V and J genes are TRBV11-3 and TRBJ2-3; 7 bases align to TRBD2. The CDR3 has 14 residues. J was trimmed by 4 bases and V by 3 bases; bases with no gene match: 4. CDR1 is SGHNT, CDR2 YENEEA, per germline. The CDR3 is CASSFSGYADTQYF. DNA of the CDR3: TGTGCCAGCAGCTTTAGCGGGTACGCAGATACGCAGTATTTT.